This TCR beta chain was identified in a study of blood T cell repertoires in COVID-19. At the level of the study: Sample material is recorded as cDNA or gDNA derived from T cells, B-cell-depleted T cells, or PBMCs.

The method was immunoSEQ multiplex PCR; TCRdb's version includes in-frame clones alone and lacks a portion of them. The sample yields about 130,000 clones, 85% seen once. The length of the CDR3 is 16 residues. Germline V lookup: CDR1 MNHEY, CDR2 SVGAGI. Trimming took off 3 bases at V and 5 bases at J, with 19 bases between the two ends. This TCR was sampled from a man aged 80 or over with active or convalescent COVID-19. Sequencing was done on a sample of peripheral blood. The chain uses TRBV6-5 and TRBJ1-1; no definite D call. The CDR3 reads CASSYLKRRGGTEAFF. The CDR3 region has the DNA TGTGCCAGCAGTTATCTTAAGCGCCGAGGAGGGACTGAAGCTTTCTTT.